A single sample is the source of the 17 T cell receptor beta chains below, sequenced in a study of human T cells and chemical hapten exposure. The time point is: pre-sensitization, week 0. Sample treatment: therapeutic diphenylcyclopropenone sensitization with weekly scalp DPC. TCRdb reanalysed the RACE reads using MiXCR and keeps one entry per CDR3 protein. The data contain under 300,000 distinct CDR3 sequences, approximately 7.5% of them seen just once; the ten biggest clones take up 1.2%. The material sequenced was whole blood, taken in connection with sensitization to the hapten diphenylcyclopropenone (DPC). Receptors originate from a man younger than 35 with alopecia areata. Some clones in this sample may be carry-over from other donors' samples.

This clonotype has just a few counts. CDR3 residues: CAISESENSPLHF. CDR3 sequence (DNA): TGTGCCATCAGTGAGTCTGAGAATTCACCCCTCCACTTT. The chain uses TRBV10-3 and TRBJ1-6; D unclear. CDR3 length equals 13 residues. Trimming took off 0 bases at V and 7 bases at J, with 4 bases between the two ends. Germline V gives CDR1 ENHRY, CDR2 SYGVKD.

The sample holds many counts of this clonotype. V is TRBV6-5 and J is TRBJ1-6, with 7 bases lining up with TRBD1. This CDR3 is 15 amino acids long. Germline trimming cut 0 bases from V and 7 bases from J; bases unmatched to any gene: 3. Looked up from germline, CDR1 is MNHEY and CDR2 is SVGAGI. In DNA form, the CDR3 reads TGTGCCAGCAGTTACTCGGCCAGGGGGAATTCACCCCTCCACTTT. Protein product: CASSYSARGNSPLHF.

This chain connects TRBV11-2 to TRBJ1-1; D remains unclear. V was cut by 4 bases and J by 4 bases, with 16 bases left in between. The germline V gene encodes CDR1 SGHAT and CDR2 FQNNGV. CDR3 length: 15 residues. The CDR3 loop reads CASSYRLVRTTEAFF. The CDR3 nucleotides read TGTGCCAGCAGCTATCGTCTCGTACGGACCACTGAAGCTTTCTTT.

This clonotype showed up many times. V is TRBV27 and J is TRBJ1-3; D remains unclear. Trimming removed 3 bases at V and 1 base at J, with 7 bases between. Germline values: CDR1 MNHEY, CDR2 SMNVEV (reference sequence). The CDR3 consists of 14 residues. The CDR3 loop reads CASSLSGSGNTIYF. For the CDR3, the DNA is TGTGCCAGCAGTTTGTCGGGGTCTGGAAACACCATATATTTT.

The gene calls are TRBV4-3 and TRBJ1-4, with TRBD1 matching over 10 bases. After removal of 1 base from V and 8 bases from J, the junction contained 7 bases not matched to a gene. The V gene's germline CDR1 is LGHNA and CDR2 YSLEER. This CDR3 contains 16 residues. CDR3 coding DNA: TGCGCCAGCAGCCAAGGTGCCGGGACAGGGGAAGAAAAACTGTTTTTT. Residues: CASSQGAGTGEEKLFF.

The rearrangement links TRBV7-8 to TRBJ2-2; tentative D call: TRBD1 (5 bases). The CDR3 is 19 residues long. V was pared by 5 bases and J by 2 bases, with 24 bases between. In germline, CDR1 is SGHVS, CDR2 FQNEAQ. The CDR3 protein is CASSDRLHDSRSNTGELFF. The DNA for the CDR3 is TGTGCCAGCAGCGATCGACTTCATGACAGCCGTAGCAACACCGGGGAGCTGTTTTTT.

This sequence joins TRBV7-9 and TRBJ2-4; perhaps TRBD1 as D (6 bases). This CDR3 has 15 amino acids. Germline CDR1 reads SEHNR; CDR2 reads FQNEAQ (reference sequence). With 0 bases removed from V and 8 bases from J, the gap between germline ends came to 14 bases. CDR3 sequence (DNA): TGTGCCAGCAGCTTAGCGGGGGCTGGAGGAGACATTCAGTACTTC. Its protein product is CASSLAGAGGDIQYF.

This clonotype was detected a few times. The chain employs TRBV12-3 or TRBV12-4 and TRBJ1-1; TRBD1 is a possible D gene (6 bases). This CDR3 spans 16 amino acids. V shed 3 bases and J shed 4 bases, with 18 bases lying between them. The CDR3 DNA sequence: TGTGCCAGCAGTTTTCACCCGACAGGCGGGGCCACTGAAGCTTTCTTT. Protein product: CASSFHPTGGATEAFF.

The rearrangement links TRBV7-9 to TRBJ2-5; the D is unclear. The germline V gene has CDR1 SEHNR and CDR2 FQNEAQ (reference sequence). V dropped 6 bases and J dropped 0 bases, with 14 bases sitting between them. The CDR3 length is 15 residues. The CDR3 here is CASSRARTNQETQYF. The CDR3 DNA follows: TGTGCCAGCAGTCGGGCCCGGACGAACCAAGAGACCCAGTACTTC.

This clonotype came up a few times. V and J are TRBV10-3 and TRBJ2-7; 8 bases fit TRBD1. CDR1 is ENHRY and CDR2 is SYGVKD in the germline V gene. This CDR3 contains 15 residues. The junction had 6 bases not matched to a gene; V was cut back by 0 bases and J by 5 bases. CDR3 nucleotides: TGTGCCATCAGTGAGTCCGGACAGGGCATGAACGAGCAGTACTTC. Amino acid sequence: CAISESGQGMNEQYF.

In its sample, this clonotype was seen a few times. The gene calls are TRBV27 and TRBJ1-5; the D is unclear. Germline CDR1 is MNHEY and CDR2 is SMNVEV (reference sequence). The CDR3 consists of 15 residues. With 0 bases removed from V and 2 bases from J, the gap between germline ends came to 8 bases. CDR3 nucleotide sequence: TGTGCCAGCAGTTTATCGACGACGGGCAATCAGCCCCAGCATTTT. Its protein product is CASSLSTTGNQPQHF.

The V call is TRBV4-3, the J call TRBJ2-1; D is unclear. The CDR3 is made up of 15 amino acids. The V end was cut by 0 bases, the J end by 6 bases, with 12 bases between. CDR1 is LGHNA and CDR2 is YSLEER in the germline V gene. In DNA form, the CDR3 reads TGCGCCAGCAGCCAAGACGCCGAGCCGGTCAATGAGCAGTTCTTC. This encodes CASSQDAEPVNEQFF.

This clonotype was seen a few times. V gene TRBV12-3 or TRBV12-4 combines with J gene TRBJ2-3, with unresolved D. The V and J ends lost 5 bases and 12 bases respectively, with 9 bases between them. The CDR3 sequence is 10 residues long. This CDR3 reads CASSRSAQYF. The CDR3 region has the DNA TGTGCCAGCAGTCGCAGTGCACAGTATTTT.

The rearrangement uses TRBV18 and TRBJ2-7; tentative D call: TRBD1 (6 bases). Germline V gene data show CDR1 as KGHSH and CDR2 as LQKENI. The CDR3 is made up of 13 amino acids. The V gene lost 6 bases and the J gene lost 5 bases, with 14 bases spanning the gap. The CDR3: CASSGWGQHEQYF. CDR3 DNA: TGTGCCAGCTCCGGCTGGGGACAACACGAGCAGTACTTC.

The rearrangement links TRBV29-1 to TRBJ2-7, with D possibly being TRBD2 (6 bases). CDR3 size: 14 residues. The germline CDR1 and CDR2 sequences are SQVTM and ANQGSEA. V lost 5 bases, J lost 0 bases, and 14 bases lay in between. The CDR3 reads CSVIGTDSSYEQYF. For the CDR3, the DNA is TGCAGCGTTATAGGGACTGACAGCTCCTACGAGCAGTACTTC.

CDR3 sequence: CASSQDDGDSNEQFF. CDR3 DNA sequence: TGCGCCAGCAGCCAAGATGACGGGGACTCCAATGAGCAGTTCTTC. The rearrangement links TRBV4-3 to TRBJ2-1, with D possibly TRBD2 on 6 matching bases. The length of the CDR3 is 15 residues. Per germline, CDR1 LGHNA and CDR2 YSLEER. V lost 0 bases and J 6 bases, leaving 12 bases between the germline ends.

The table lists this clonotype with many counts. This chain connects TRBV7-9 to TRBJ1-1; 9 nucleotides agree with TRBD1. This CDR3 region has 14 residues. CDR1 and CDR2 from the germline V gene are SEHNR and FQNEAQ (reference sequence). J lost 8 bases, V lost 1 base, and 5 bases had no gene match. The CDR3: CASSLEGGTGEAFF. The CDR3 DNA reads TGTGCCAGCAGCTTAGAAGGAGGGACAGGGGAAGCTTTCTTT. Full variable domain (remainder filled in from reference TRBV7-9 and TRBJ1-1): DTGVSQNPRHKITKRGQNVTFRCDPISEHNRLYWYRQTLGQGPEFLTYFQNEAQLEKSRLLSDRFSAERPKGSFSTLEIQRTEQGDSAMYLCASSLEGGTGEAFFGQGTRLTVV.